This note documents a single T cell receptor (beta chain) sequence. CDR3 length: 12 residues. V lost 6 bases, J lost 15 bases, and 18 bases lay in between. From germline, CDR1 is DFQATT and CDR2 SNEGSKA (reference sequence). Before being chosen for sequencing, patients had shown CD8+CD57+ cell expansion by flow cytometry. This sample is part of a study of CD8+CD57+ T cells in acquired aplastic anemia. Using genomic DNA as the template, TCR beta VDJ and CDR3 profiling was carried out. From the reads, TCRdb called clonotypes with MiXCR, one entry per CDR3 protein. Among 450,000 to 600,000 distinct CDR3 sequences, around a third were seen once, and the ten largest hold less than 0.85%.

The rearrangement links TRBV20-1 to TRBJ2-6; D assignment may be TRBD1 or TRBD2 (5 bases each). What was sequenced was sorted CD4+, CD8+, or CD8+CD57+ T cells (not recorded which) from PBMCs. This receptor was taken from a human donor with aplastic anemia. The CDR3, as DNA: TGCAGTGCCCCGGGACCCAACGGTGGCCTGACTTTC. Translating it yields CSAPGPNGGLTF.